This TCR beta chain stems from a study of response to subunit inactivated influenza vaccine. This clonotype was seen ten or more times. What it binds is not known. Overall study results and limits: Every seasonal influenza vaccination brings in few new T cells, the authors suggested.

Trimming removed 3 bases at V and 5 bases at J, with 4 bases between. CDR3 length: 11 amino acids. TCRdb re-called the RT-PCR reads with MiXCR, one entry per CDR3 protein. The table lists 600,000 to 700,000 distinct CDR3 sequences, 14% of them singletons. The V call is TRBV12-3 or TRBV12-4, the J call TRBJ2-5; D remains unclear. Sequencing used PBMCs from blood, obtained 14 to 15 days before vaccination. This clonotype was sampled from a man aged 45-65 years who received an inactivated influenza vaccine. CDR3 DNA sequence: TGTGCCAGCAGTTTTCGGGAGACCCAGTACTTC. Residues: CASSFRETQYF.